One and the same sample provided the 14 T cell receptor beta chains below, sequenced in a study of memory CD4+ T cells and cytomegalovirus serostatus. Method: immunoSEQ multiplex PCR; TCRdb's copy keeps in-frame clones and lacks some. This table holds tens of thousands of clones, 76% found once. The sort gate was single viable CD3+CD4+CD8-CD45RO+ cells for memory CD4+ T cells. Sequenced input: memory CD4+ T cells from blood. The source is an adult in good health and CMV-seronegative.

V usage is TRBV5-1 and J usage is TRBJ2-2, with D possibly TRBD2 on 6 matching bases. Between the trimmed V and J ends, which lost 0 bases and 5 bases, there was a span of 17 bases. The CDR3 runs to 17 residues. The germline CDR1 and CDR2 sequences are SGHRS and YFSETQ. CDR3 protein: CASSLGVLAGPTGELFF. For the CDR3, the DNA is TGCGCCAGCAGCTTGGGCGTCCTCGCGGGGCCAACCGGGGAGCTGTTTTTT.

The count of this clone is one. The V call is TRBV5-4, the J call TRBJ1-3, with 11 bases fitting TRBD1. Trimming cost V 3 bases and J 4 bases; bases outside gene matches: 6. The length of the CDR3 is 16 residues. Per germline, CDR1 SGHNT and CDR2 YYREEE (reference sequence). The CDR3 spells CASSSGTGGRGNTIYF. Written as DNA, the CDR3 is TGTGCCAGCAGCTCGGGGACAGGGGGAAGAGGAAACACCATATATTTT.

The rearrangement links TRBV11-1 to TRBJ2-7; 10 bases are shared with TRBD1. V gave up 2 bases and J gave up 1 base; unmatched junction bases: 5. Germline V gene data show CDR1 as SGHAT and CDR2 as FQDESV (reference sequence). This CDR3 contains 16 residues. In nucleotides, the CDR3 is TGTGCCAGCAGCTTAATGTTGGGACAGGGGTCCTACGAGCAGTACTTC. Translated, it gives CASSLMLGQGSYEQYF. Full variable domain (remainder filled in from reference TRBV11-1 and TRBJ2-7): EAEVAQSPRYKITEKSQAVAFWCDPISGHATLYWYRQILGQGPELLVQFQDESVVDDSQLPKDRFSAERLKGVDSTLKIQPAELGDSAMYLCASSLMLGQGSYEQYFGPGTRLTVT.

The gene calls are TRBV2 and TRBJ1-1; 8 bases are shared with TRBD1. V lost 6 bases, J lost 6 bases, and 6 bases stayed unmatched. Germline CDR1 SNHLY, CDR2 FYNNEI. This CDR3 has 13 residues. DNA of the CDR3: TGTGCCAGCAGCGTACAGGGGGTGGCTGAAGCTTTCTTT. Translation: CASSVQGVAEAFF.

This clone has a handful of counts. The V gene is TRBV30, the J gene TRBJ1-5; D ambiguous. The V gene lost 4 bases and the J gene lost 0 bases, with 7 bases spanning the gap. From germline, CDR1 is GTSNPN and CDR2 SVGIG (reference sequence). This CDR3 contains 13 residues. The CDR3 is CAWTANSNQPQHF. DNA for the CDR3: TGTGCCTGGACTGCAAATAGCAATCAGCCCCAGCATTTT.

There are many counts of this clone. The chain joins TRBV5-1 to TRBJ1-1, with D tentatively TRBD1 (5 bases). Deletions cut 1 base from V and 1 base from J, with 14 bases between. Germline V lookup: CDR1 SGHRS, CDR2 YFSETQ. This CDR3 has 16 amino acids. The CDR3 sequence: CASSLFGQGTNTEAFF. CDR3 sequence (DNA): TGCGCCAGCAGCTTGTTCGGCCAGGGAACGAACACTGAAGCTTTCTTT.

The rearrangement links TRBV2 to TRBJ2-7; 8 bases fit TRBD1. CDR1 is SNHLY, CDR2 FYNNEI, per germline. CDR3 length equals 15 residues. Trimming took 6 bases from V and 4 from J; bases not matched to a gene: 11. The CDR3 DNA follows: TGTGCCAGCAGGAGGGAGACAGGGGTCGGGTACGAGCAGTACTTC. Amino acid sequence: CASRRETGVGYEQYF. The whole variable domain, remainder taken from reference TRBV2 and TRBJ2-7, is EPEVTQTPSHQVTQMGQEVILRCVPISNHLYFYWYRQILGQKVEFLVSFYNNEISEKSEIFDDQFSVERPDGSNFTLKIRSTKLEDSAMYFCASRRETGVGYEQYFGPGTRLTVT.

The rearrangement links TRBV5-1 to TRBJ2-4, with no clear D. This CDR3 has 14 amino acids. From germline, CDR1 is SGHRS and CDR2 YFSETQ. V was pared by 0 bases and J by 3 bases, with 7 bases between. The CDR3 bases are TGCGCCAGCAGCTTGGATTCGAGCAAAAACATTCAGTACTTC. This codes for CASSLDSSKNIQYF. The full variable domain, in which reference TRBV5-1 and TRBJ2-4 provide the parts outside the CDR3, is KAGVTQTPRYLIKTRGQQVTLSCSPISGHRSVSWYQQTPGQGLQFLFEYFSETQRNKGNFPGRFSGRQFSNSRSEMNVSTLELGDSALYLCASSLDSSKNIQYFGAGTRLSVL.

The DNA of the CDR3 is TGTGCCAGCAGCTTCTGGGGGCGAGGGACCCAGTACTTC. Translating it yields CASSFWGRGTQYF. The chain carries TRBV11-3 and TRBJ2-5, with D maybe TRBD1 (6 bases). Germline-derived CDR1 and CDR2 are SGHNT and YENEEA. The CDR3 runs to 13 residues. V dropped 3 bases and J dropped 7 bases, with 12 bases sitting between them.

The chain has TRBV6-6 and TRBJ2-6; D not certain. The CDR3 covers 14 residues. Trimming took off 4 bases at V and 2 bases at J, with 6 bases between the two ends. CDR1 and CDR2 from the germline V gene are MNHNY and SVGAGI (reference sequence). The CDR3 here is CASSFGAGANVLTF. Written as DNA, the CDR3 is TGTGCCAGCAGTTTTGGGGCTGGGGCCAACGTCCTGACTTTC.

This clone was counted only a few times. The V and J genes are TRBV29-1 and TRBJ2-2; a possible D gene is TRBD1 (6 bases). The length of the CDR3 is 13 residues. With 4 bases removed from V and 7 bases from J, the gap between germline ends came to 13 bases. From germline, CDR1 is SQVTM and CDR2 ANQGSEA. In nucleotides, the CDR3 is TGCAGCGTTGGATGGGGGCAAGGCGGGGAGCTGTTTTTT. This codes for CSVGWGQGGELFF.

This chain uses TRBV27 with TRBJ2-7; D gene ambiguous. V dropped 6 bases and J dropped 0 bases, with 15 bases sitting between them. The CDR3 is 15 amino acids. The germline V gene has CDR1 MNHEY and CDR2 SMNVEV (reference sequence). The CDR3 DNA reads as TGTGCCAGCAGCCCGGACCGCGGAAGCTCCTACGAGCAGTACTTC. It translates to CASSPDRGSSYEQYF.

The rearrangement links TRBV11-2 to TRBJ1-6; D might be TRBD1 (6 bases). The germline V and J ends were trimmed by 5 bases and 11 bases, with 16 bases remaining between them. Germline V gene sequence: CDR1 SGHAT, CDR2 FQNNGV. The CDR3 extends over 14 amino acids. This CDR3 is CASSLQLSGAPLHF. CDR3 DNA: TGTGCCAGCAGCCTACAGCTTTCAGGGGCACCCCTCCACTTT.

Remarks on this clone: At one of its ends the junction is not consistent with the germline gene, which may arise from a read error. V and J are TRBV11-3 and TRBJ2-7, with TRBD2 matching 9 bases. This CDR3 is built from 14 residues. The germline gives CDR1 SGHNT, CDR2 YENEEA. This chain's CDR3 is CASRRGGRSSEQYF. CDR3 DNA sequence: TGTGCCAGCAGGCGGGGGGGCAGATCCTCCGAGCAGTACTTC.